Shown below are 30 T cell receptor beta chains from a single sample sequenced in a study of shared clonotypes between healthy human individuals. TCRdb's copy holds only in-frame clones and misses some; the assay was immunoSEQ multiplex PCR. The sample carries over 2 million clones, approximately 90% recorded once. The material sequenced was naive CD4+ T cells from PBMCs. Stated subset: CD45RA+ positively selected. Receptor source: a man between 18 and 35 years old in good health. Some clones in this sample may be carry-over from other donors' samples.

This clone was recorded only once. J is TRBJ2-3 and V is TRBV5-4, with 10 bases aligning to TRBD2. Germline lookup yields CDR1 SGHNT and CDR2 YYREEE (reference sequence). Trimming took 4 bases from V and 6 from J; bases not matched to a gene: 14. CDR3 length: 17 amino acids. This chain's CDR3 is CASSQGGASGSSDTQYF. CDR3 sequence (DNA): TGTGCCAGCAGCCAGGGAGGGGCTAGCGGGAGTTCGGATACGCAGTATTTT.

The CDR3 coding sequence is TGTGCCAGCAGCGTAGGACAAGGCGGATACAATGAGCAGTTCTTC. Its translation: CASSVGQGGYNEQFF. The chain combines TRBV11-2 with TRBJ2-1; maybe TRBD1 (5 bases). Germline lookup yields CDR1 SGHAT and CDR2 FQNNGV. V lost 5 bases, J lost 4 bases, and 15 bases lay in between. The CDR3 is made up of 15 amino acids.

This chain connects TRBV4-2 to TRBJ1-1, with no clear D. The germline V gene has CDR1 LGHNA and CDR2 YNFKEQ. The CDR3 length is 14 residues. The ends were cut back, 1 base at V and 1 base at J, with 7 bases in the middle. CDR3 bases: TGTGCCAGCAGCCAAGGGCACCGGAACACTGAAGCTTTCTTT. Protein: CASSQGHRNTEAFF.

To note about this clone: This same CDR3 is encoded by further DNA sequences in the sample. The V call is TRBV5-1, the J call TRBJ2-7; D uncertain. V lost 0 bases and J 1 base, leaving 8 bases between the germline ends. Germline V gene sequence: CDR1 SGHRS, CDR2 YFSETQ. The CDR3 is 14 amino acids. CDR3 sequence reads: CASSLVGPSYEQYF. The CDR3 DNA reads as TGCGCCAGCAGCTTGGTTGGACCTTCCTACGAGCAGTACTTC.

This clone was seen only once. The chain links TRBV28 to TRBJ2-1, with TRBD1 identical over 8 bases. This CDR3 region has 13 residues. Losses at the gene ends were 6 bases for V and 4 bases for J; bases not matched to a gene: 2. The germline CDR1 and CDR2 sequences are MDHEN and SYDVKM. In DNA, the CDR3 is TGTGCCAGCAGGACAGGGGCTTACAATGAGCAGTTCTTC. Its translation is CASRTGAYNEQFF.

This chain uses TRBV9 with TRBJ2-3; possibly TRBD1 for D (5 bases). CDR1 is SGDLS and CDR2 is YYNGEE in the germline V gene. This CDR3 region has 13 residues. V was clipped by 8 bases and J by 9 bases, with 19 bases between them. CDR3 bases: TGTGCCAGGACCAGGGCCAGGAGCGCCACGCAGTATTTT. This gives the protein CARTRARSATQYF.

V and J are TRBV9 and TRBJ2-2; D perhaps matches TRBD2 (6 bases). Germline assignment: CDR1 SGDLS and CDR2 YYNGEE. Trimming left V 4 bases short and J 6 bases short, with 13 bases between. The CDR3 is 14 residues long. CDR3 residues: CASSKEGLSGELFF. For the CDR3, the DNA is TGTGCCAGCAGCAAGGAGGGACTTTCCGGGGAGCTGTTTTTT. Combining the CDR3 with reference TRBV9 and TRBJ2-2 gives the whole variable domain DSGVTQTPKHLITATGQRVTLRCSPRSGDLSVYWYQQSLDQGLQFLIQYYNGEERAKGNILERFSAQQFPDLHSELNLSSLELGDSALYFCASSKEGLSGELFFGEGSRLTVL.

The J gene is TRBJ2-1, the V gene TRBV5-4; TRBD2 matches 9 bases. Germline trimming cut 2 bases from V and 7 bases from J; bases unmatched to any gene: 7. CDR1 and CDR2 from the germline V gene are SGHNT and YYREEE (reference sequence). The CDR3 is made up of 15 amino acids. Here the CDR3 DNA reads TGTGCCAGCAGCTTAGGCGGGAGGGAGCATAATGAGCAGTTCTTC. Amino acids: CASSLGGREHNEQFF.

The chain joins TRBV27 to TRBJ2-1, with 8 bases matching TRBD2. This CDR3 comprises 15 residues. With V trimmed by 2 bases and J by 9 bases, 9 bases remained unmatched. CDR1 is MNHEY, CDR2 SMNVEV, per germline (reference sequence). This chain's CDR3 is CASSLGDGTRREQFF. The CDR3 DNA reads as TGTGCCAGCAGTTTAGGGGACGGGACTAGGCGTGAGCAGTTCTTC.

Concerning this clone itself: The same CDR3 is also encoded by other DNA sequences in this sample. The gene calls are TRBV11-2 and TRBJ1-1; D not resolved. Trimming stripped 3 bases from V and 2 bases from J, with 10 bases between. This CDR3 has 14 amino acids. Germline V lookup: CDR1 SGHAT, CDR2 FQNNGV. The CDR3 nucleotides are TGTGCCAGCAGCTTCGCAGGCCCCAACACTGAAGCTTTCTTT. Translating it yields CASSFAGPNTEAFF.

The CDR3 reads CASSTTSGNEQFF. For the CDR3, the DNA is TGCGCCAGCAGCACTACTAGCGGGAATGAGCAGTTCTTC. The rearrangement links TRBV5-1 to TRBJ2-1, with TRBD2 identical over 9 bases. The CDR3 has 13 residues. Germline V gene data show CDR1 as SGHRS and CDR2 as YFSETQ. V shed 4 bases, J shed 7 bases, and the junction held 3 bases outside the gene matches.

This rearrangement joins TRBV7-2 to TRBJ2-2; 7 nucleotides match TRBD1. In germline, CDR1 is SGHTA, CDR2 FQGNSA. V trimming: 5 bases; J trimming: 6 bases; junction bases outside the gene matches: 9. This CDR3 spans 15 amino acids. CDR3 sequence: CASSTPGQTSGELFF. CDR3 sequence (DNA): TGTGCCAGCAGCACCCCGGGACAGACGTCCGGGGAGCTGTTTTTT. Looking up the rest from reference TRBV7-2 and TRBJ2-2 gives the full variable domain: GAGVSQSPSNKVTEKGKDVELRCDPISGHTALYWYRQSLGQGLEFLIYFQGNSAPDKSGLPSDRFSAERTGGSVSTLTIQRTQQEDSAVYLCASSTPGQTSGELFFGEGSRLTVL.

CDR3 DNA sequence: TGTGCCAGCAGCTCCCATAGCGGTAACACCGGGGAGCTGTTTTTT. Its protein product is CASSSHSGNTGELFF. This chain joins TRBV7-2 and TRBJ2-2; weak D call: TRBD2 (6 bases). The germline V and J ends were trimmed by 4 bases and 2 bases, with 11 bases remaining between them. CDR1 is SGHTA, CDR2 FQGNSA, per germline. CDR3 length equals 15 residues.

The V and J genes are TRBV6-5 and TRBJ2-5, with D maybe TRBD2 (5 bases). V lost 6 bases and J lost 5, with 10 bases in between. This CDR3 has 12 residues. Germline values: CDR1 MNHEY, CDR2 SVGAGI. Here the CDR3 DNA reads TGTGCCAGCAGGGGGAGTAGCGAGACCCAGTACTTC. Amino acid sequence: CASRGSSETQYF.

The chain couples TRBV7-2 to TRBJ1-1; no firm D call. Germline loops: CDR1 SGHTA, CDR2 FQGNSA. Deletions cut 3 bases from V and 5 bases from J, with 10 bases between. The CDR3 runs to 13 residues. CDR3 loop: CASSFLGRTEAFF. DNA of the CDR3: TGTGCCAGCAGCTTCCTCGGGAGGACTGAAGCTTTCTTT.

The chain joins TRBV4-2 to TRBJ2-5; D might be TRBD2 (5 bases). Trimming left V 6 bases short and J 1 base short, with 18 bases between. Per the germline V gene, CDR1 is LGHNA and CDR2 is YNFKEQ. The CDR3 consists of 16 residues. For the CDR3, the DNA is TGTGCCAGCAGGCTCAGTGAGGGATGGGGCCAAGAGACCCAGTACTTC. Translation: CASRLSEGWGQETQYF.

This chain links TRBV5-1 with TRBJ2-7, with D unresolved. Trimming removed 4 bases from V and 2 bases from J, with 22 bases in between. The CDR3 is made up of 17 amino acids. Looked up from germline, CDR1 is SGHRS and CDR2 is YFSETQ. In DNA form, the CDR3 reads TGCGCCAGCAGCCTCTCGTCTGTAGAGGCGTTTCCCTACGAGCAGTACTTC. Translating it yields CASSLSSVEAFPYEQYF.

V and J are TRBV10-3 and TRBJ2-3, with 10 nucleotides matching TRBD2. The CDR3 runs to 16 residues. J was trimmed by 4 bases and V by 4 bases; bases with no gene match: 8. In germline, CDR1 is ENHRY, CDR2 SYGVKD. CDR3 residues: CAISVELAGAPDTQYF. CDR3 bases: TGTGCCATCAGTGTAGAGCTAGCGGGAGCCCCAGATACGCAGTATTTT.

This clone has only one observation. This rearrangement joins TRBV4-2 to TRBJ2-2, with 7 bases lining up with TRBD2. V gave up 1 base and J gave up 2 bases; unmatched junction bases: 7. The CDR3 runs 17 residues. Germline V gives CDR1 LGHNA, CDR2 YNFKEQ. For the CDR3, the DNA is TGTGCCAGCAGCCAAGGTCATGGCGGGGGAAACACCGGGGAGCTGTTTTTT. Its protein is CASSQGHGGGNTGELFF.

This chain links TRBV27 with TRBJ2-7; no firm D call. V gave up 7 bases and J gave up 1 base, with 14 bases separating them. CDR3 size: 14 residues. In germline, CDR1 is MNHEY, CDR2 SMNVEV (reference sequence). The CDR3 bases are TGTGCCAGCAAGCCCAGTCTGATGTCCTACGAGCAGTACTTC. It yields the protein CASKPSLMSYEQYF.

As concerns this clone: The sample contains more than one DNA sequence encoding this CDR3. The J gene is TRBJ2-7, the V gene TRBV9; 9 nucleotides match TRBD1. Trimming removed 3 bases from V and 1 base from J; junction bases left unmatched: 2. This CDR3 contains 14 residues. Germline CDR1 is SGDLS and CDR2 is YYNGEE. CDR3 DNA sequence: TGTGCCAGCAGCGAGGGACAGGGTTCCTACGAGCAGTACTTC. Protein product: CASSEGQGSYEQYF.

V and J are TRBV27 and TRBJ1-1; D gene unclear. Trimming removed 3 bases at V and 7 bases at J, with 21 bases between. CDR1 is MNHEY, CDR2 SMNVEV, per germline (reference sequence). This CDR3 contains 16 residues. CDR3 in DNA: TGTGCCAGCAGTTTCGTTGGTTTCCCGCCCGGCGGTGAAGCTTTCTTT. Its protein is CASSFVGFPPGGEAFF.

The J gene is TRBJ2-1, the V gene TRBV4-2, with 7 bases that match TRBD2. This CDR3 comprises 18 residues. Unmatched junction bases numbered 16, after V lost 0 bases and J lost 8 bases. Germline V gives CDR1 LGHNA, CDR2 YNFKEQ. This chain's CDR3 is CASSQDGRRERLEDEQFF. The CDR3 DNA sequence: TGTGCCAGCAGCCAAGATGGGCGGCGGGAGAGGCTAGAGGATGAGCAGTTCTTC.

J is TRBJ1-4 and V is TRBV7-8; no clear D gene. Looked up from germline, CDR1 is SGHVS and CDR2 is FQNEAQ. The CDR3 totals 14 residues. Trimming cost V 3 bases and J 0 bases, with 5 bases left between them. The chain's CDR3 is CASSFGATNEKLFF. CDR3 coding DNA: TGTGCCAGCAGCTTCGGTGCAACTAATGAAAAACTGTTTTTT.

This CDR3 is CASSPRGGWGEKLFF. The DNA of the CDR3 is TGTGCCAGCAGTCCAAGGGGAGGGTGGGGTGAAAAACTGTTTTTT. This rearrangement joins TRBV2 to TRBJ1-4; weak D call: TRBD1 (5 bases). V was pared by 5 bases and J by 7 bases, with 17 bases between. The germline V gene has CDR1 SNHLY and CDR2 FYNNEI. There are 15 residues in the CDR3.

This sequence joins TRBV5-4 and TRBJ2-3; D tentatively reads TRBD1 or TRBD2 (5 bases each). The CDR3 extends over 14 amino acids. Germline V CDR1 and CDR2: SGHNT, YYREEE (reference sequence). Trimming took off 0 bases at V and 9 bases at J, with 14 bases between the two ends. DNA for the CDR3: TGTGCCAGCAGCTTGGCCGGAAGCGAGGGGACGCAGTATTTT. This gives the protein CASSLAGSEGTQYF.

This CDR3 reads CASSPERGQQETQYF. CDR3 coding DNA: TGTGCCAGCAGCCCCGAGAGGGGTCAGCAAGAGACCCAGTACTTC. The chain links TRBV5-5 to TRBJ2-5; either TRBD1 or TRBD2 may supply D (5 bases each). Deletions cut 4 bases from V and 2 bases from J, with 15 bases between. This CDR3 contains 15 residues. Germline CDR1 is SGHKS and CDR2 is YYEKEE (reference sequence).

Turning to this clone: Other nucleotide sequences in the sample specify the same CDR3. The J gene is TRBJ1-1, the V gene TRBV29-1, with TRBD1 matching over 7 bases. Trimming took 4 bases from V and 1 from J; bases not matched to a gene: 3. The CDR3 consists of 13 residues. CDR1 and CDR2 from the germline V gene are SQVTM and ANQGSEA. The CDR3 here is CSVGRQGNTEAFF. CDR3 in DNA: TGCAGCGTTGGAAGACAGGGGAACACTGAAGCTTTCTTT.

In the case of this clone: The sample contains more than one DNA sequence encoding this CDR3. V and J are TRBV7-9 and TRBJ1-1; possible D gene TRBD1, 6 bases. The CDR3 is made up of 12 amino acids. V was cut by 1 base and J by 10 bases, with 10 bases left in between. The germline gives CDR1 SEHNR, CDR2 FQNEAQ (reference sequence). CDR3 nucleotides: TGTGCCAGCAGCTTAGAACAGGGTAGAGCTTTCTTT. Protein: CASSLEQGRAFF.

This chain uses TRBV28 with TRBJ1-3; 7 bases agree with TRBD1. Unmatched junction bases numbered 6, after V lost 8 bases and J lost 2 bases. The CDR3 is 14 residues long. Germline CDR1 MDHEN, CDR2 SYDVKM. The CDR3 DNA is TGTGCCAGCCGGGACAGAGCAGCTGGAAACACCATATATTTT. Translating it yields CASRDRAAGNTIYF.